This entry lists 8 T cell receptor beta chains sequenced from one sample in a study of a mutant IDH1 vaccine in newly diagnosed glioma. Method: immunoSEQ multiplex PCR; TCRdb's copy keeps in-frame clones and lacks some. Here the sample spans under 40,000 clones, approximately 89% being singletons. Time point in this sample: week 47, end of study. Every vaccine dose comprised 300 ug of mutant IDH1 20-mer peptide plus topical imiquimod. No antigen has been identified for these receptors. Source: PBMCs, taken from a glioma patient whose treatment included an IDH1 peptide vaccine. The receptor source for this set is a middle-aged man with glioma.

This clone showed up just once. The chain recombines TRBV28 with TRBJ2-3; 12 bases map to TRBD2. The CDR3 has 16 residues. CDR1 is MDHEN, CDR2 SYDVKM, per germline. V was pared by 4 bases and J by 6 bases, with 8 bases of the junction left unmatched. The CDR3 region has the DNA TGTGCCAGCAGTTCGCGGACTAGCGGGAAACGGGATACGCAGTATTTT. Its translation: CASSSRTSGKRDTQYF.

Comment on this clone: Other DNA sequences of this sample code for an identical CDR3. This chain joins TRBV5-1 and TRBJ2-3, with TRBD1 matching over 11 bases. Germline trimming cut 3 bases from V and 3 bases from J; bases unmatched to any gene: 3. CDR1 is SGHRS, CDR2 YFSETQ, per germline. The CDR3 is 15 amino acids. The CDR3 bases are TGCGCCAGCAGCTGGACAGGGGGCGGGACAGATACGCAGTATTTT. Translation gives CASSWTGGGTDTQYF.

This chain uses TRBV28 with TRBJ1-5; maybe TRBD1 (5 bases). Germline V gene sequence: CDR1 MDHEN, CDR2 SYDVKM. V dropped 2 bases and J dropped 7 bases, with 12 bases sitting between them. The CDR3 extends over 14 amino acids. The CDR3 protein is CASSLGQGWQPQHF. As DNA, the CDR3 is TGTGCCAGCAGTTTAGGGCAGGGCTGGCAGCCCCAGCATTTT.

The chain carries TRBV6-6 and TRBJ1-2; TRBD1 matches 12 bases. Per germline, CDR1 MNHNY and CDR2 SVGAGI (reference sequence). This CDR3 spans 14 amino acids. The J segment lost 4 bases and the V segment lost 7 bases, leaving 4 bases of the junction unmatched. The CDR3 loop is CASTRDRGLYGYTF. In nucleotides, the CDR3 is TGTGCCAGCACCCGGGACAGGGGGCTCTATGGCTACACCTTC.

V is TRBV5-1 and J is TRBJ1-1; D possibly corresponds to TRBD1 (5 bases). The V gene lost 3 bases and the J gene lost 2 bases, with 14 bases spanning the gap. The CDR3 sequence is 15 residues long. In germline, CDR1 is SGHRS, CDR2 YFSETQ. CDR3 nucleotide sequence: TGCGCCAGCAGCTCATTCGGCGGGGCAAACACTGAAGCTTTCTTT. It is translated as CASSSFGGANTEAFF.

This sequence joins TRBV18 and TRBJ1-6; the D gene is possibly TRBD1 (6 bases). Germline V gene data show CDR1 as KGHSH and CDR2 as LQKENI. CDR3 length equals 16 residues. Trimming pared 2 bases from V and 4 bases from J, leaving 12 bases between. The CDR3 reads CASSPVGQIYNSPLHF. The DNA for the CDR3 is TGTGCCAGCTCACCAGTCGGACAGATTTATAATTCACCCCTCCACTTT.

Here the CDR3 reads CASGGGGRETQYF. CDR3 DNA sequence: TGTGCCAGTGGGGGAGGGGGCAGGGAGACCCAGTACTTC. The chain carries TRBV19 and TRBJ2-5; D may match TRBD1 or TRBD2 (7 bases each). The germline V gene encodes CDR1 LNHDA and CDR2 SQIVND (reference sequence). This CDR3 has 13 residues. Trimming left V 8 bases short and J 5 bases short, with 15 bases between.

This clone was seen just once. This rearrangement joins TRBV13 to TRBJ1-2; the D is unclear. The germline CDR1 and CDR2 sequences are PRHDT and FYEKMQ (reference sequence). The CDR3 runs 14 residues. V lost 5 bases and J lost 8, with 18 bases in between. CDR3 amino acids: CASSAAGWAIGYTF. The CDR3 DNA reads TGTGCCAGCAGCGCCGCCGGATGGGCTATCGGCTACACCTTC.